This is a list of T cell receptor beta chains from one sample in a study of T cells in Graves' hyperthyroidism and ophthalmopathy. TCRdb analysed the multiplex PCR reads with MiXCR anew, one entry per CDR3 protein. Of about 600,000 distinct CDR3 sequences detected, more than 14% appear once; the ten largest clones hold approximately 12%. The specimen was blood. Receptors originate from a woman aged 45-60 years with Graves' ophthalmopathy. The CDR3 runs from the conserved cysteine through the conserved F or W. D genes are given only for firm matches. A clone size is listed for some rows: how often the clone was seen (once, few, many), or a class if it is expanded.

D gene,J gene,clone size,V gene,CDR3 length,CDR3 DNA,CDR3 protein
TRBD1,TRBJ2-2,many,TRBV7-9,16,TGTGCCAGCAGCTCCGGACAGGGCTGGGGCACCGGGGAGCTGTTTTTT,CASSSGQGWGTGELFF
.,TRBJ1-2,.,TRBV20-1,12,TGCAGTGCTAGGGACACCGCGCATGGCTACACCTTC,CSARDTAHGYTF
TRBD1,TRBJ1-5,.,TRBV10-3,17,TGTGCCATCAGTGAGTCGAAGAGGGACAGGTCGAATCAGCCCCAGCATTTT,CAISESKRDRSNQPQHF
.,TRBJ2-3,many,TRBV2,17,TGTGCCAGCAGTGAAGGGCCCGCGGCTAGCGGCACAGATACGCAGTATTTT,CASSEGPAASGTDTQYF
.,TRBJ2-1,many,TRBV20-1,15,TGCAGTCCCAGGGGTCGGGACGGTGCCTACAATGAGCAGTTCTTC,CSPRGRDGAYNEQFF
TRBD2,TRBJ2-3,many,TRBV7-2,15,TGTGCCAGCAGCTTAGATAGCGGGCTCACAGATACGCAGTATTTT,CASSLDSGLTDTQYF
.,TRBJ2-7,.,TRBV5-1,13,TGCGCCAGCAGCATACAGGGTTCGTACGAGCAGTACTTC,CASSIQGSYEQYF
TRBD1,TRBJ1-3,many,TRBV28,16,TGTGCCAGCAGTTTATTCCCGGGACAGGGAGAAAACACCATATATTTT,CASSLFPGQGENTIYF
TRBD2,TRBJ2-2,.,TRBV7-9,14,TGTGCCAGCAGCTTATTAGCGGGACGCGGGGAGCTGTTTTTT,CASSLLAGRGELFF
TRBD2,TRBJ2-1,.,TRBV6-2/TRBV6-3,17,TGTGCCAGCAGTTACTCGTGGGCTAGCGGGAGGCGGGGTGAGCAGTTCTTC,CASSYSWASGRRGEQFF
TRBD2,TRBJ2-1,few,TRBV4-3,14,TGCGCCAGCAGCCAATGGACTAGCGCGGTTGAGCAGTTCTTC,CASSQWTSAVEQFF
.,TRBJ2-1,.,TRBV15,18,TGTGCCACCAGCAGAGGGGGGTGGAACAGGCGAGGCGACAATGAGCAGTTCTTC,CATSRGGWNRRGDNEQFF
TRBD2,TRBJ2-7,few,TRBV5-1,16,TGCGCCAGCAGCTCCCTCGGACTAGCGGGGGAGTACGAGCAGTACTTC,CASSSLGLAGEYEQYF
.,TRBJ2-1,many,TRBV27,13,TGTGCCAGCAGTGGCGGTCTGATCCATGAGCAGTTCTTC,CASSGGLIHEQFF
.,TRBJ1-6,few,TRBV4-1,13,TGCGCCAGCAGCCAAGATGACTATTCACCCCTCCACTTT,CASSQDDYSPLHF
.,TRBJ2-7,few,TRBV10-3,13,TGTGCCATCATGGGCGGGACGGGCGACGAGCAGTACTTC,CAIMGGTGDEQYF
TRBD2,TRBJ2-7,.,TRBV14,15,TGTGCCAGCAGCCCCTTCGGGCTAGCGGGACGGGAGCAGTACTTC,CASSPFGLAGREQYF
.,TRBJ2-1,many,TRBV18,15,TGTGCCAGCTCACCCGCGACGGGGGCCTTTAATGAGCAGTTCTTC,CASSPATGAFNEQFF
.,TRBJ2-3,.,TRBV27,19,TGTGCCAGCAGTTTCCAATCGGGACTCCTCACCATTAACACAGATACGCAGTATTTT,CASSFQSGLLTINTDTQYF
.,TRBJ2-4,few,TRBV27,20,TGTGCCAGCAGTTTATCTCCGGCGGGTATGGGGGCCGGGGCCAAAAACATTCAGTACTTC,CASSLSPAGMGAGAKNIQYF
TRBD2,TRBJ2-2,.,TRBV19,16,TGTGCCAGTAGTTGGCTAGCGGGAGTTTACACCGGGGAGCTGTTTTTT,CASSWLAGVYTGELFF
.,TRBJ2-1,few,TRBV6-6,13,TGTGCCAGCAGTTACAAGGTATACAATGAGCAGTTCTTC,CASSYKVYNEQFF
.,TRBJ1-5,many,TRBV7-8,14,TGTGCCAGCAGCCCAGCGGCGGGTGGGGGGCCCCAGCATTTT,CASSPAAGGGPQHF
.,TRBJ2-7,many,TRBV20-1,14,TGCAGTGCTAGAGATGGTGCGGGACTCAGGGAGCAGTACTTC,CSARDGAGLREQYF
.,TRBJ2-7,many,TRBV7-3,14,TGTGCCAGCAGCTTAACGTCAGGGGCCGACGAGCAGTACTTC,CASSLTSGADEQYF
.,TRBJ1-5,few,TRBV20-1,14,TGCAGTGCTAGGGCCACCGTATTGGATCAGCCCCAGCATTTT,CSARATVLDQPQHF
.,TRBJ2-7,many,TRBV28,15,TGTGCCAGCAGACCTACAGGGACATACTCCTACGAGCAGTACTTC,CASRPTGTYSYEQYF
.,TRBJ2-7,many,TRBV7-2,13,TGTGCCAGCAGCCCAATAAGGCCCTACGAGCAGTACTTC,CASSPIRPYEQYF
TRBD1,TRBJ2-6,many,TRBV7-2,19,TGTGCCAGCAGCTTGAGAGGGGGCTATTTTCTCTCTGGGGCCAACGTCCTGACTTTC,CASSLRGGYFLSGANVLTF
.,TRBJ2-2,.,TRBV6-9,14,TGTGCCACCCCTTCAGGTTTAGGGGTCGGGGAGCTGTTTTTT,CATPSGLGVGELFF
TRBD1,TRBJ1-1,.,TRBV28,14,TGTGCCAGCAGGGGGACAGGGGGCGGGGATGAAGCTTTCTTT,CASRGTGGGDEAFF
TRBD1,TRBJ1-5,many,TRBV9,16,TGTGCCAGCAGCGCCTCCCGGGACAGTGGCAATCAGCCCCAGCATTTT,CASSASRDSGNQPQHF
.,TRBJ1-5,many,TRBV12-3/TRBV12-4,13,TGTGCCAGCAGTTCACAGAGGAATCAGCCCCAGCATTTT,CASSSQRNQPQHF
TRBD2,TRBJ2-7,many,TRBV6-1,14,TGTGCCAGCAGTGCCCCGGGACTAGCATCTGAGCAGTACTTC,CASSAPGLASEQYF
TRBD2,TRBJ2-3,many,TRBV11-2,18,TGTGCCAGCAGCTTAGTTCCCGGGGGACTATCATTCACAGATACGCAGTATTTT,CASSLVPGGLSFTDTQYF
TRBD2,TRBJ2-3,.,TRBV4-3,15,TGCGCCAGCGGCCAGGAACTAGCGGGGTCAGATACGCAGTATTTT,CASGQELAGSDTQYF
.,TRBJ1-4,few,TRBV4-2,19,TGTGCCAGCAGCCCTCAATTACAGGGTGTAACAGGCTTGGTTGAAAAACTGTTTTTT,CASSPQLQGVTGLVEKLFF
.,TRBJ2-1,many,TRBV20-1,16,TGCAGTGCTAGACCTATATTTCCGTCACAGGGAGATGAGCAGTTCTTC,CSARPIFPSQGDEQFF
TRBD1,TRBJ1-1,many,TRBV5-1,13,TGCGCCAGCAGCTTGACAGGGGCGCAAGGTGCTTTCTTT,CASSLTGAQGAFF
.,TRBJ2-1,few,TRBV19,14,TGTGCCAGTAACCGGCAAAAGTCCGACAATGAGCAGTTCTTC,CASNRQKSDNEQFF
.,TRBJ2-3,many,TRBV3-1,15,TGTGCCAGCAGCCAAGTTGGGAGCCTCACAGATACGCAGTATTTT,CASSQVGSLTDTQYF
TRBD2,TRBJ2-2,many,TRBV2,16,TGTGCCAGCGCCCTAGAGCGGGAGGGCCCAACCGGGGAGCTGTTTTTT,CASALEREGPTGELFF
TRBD2,TRBJ2-7,many,TRBV5-1,15,TGCGCCAGCAGCTTGGCCGGGACTAGCGGGTACGAGCAGTACTTC,CASSLAGTSGYEQYF
.,TRBJ2-1,.,TRBV15,15,TGTGCCACCAGCAGAGATGGGGACTCCTACAATGAGCAGTTCTTC,CATSRDGDSYNEQFF
TRBD2,TRBJ2-7,.,TRBV7-3,17,TGTGCCAGCAGCTTAATGGCGTTGGTAGCGGGAGCCTACGAGCAGTACTTC,CASSLMALVAGAYEQYF
.,TRBJ2-1,many,TRBV7-9,15,TGTGCCAGCAGCCCCCCTTTTATGGGTGTCGATGAGCAGTTCTTC,CASSPPFMGVDEQFF
.,TRBJ1-2,few,TRBV20-1,12,TGCAGTGCTAGTCCCAGGGTGGGTGGCTACACCTTC,CSASPRVGGYTF
.,TRBJ2-3,many,TRBV29-1,14,TGCAGCGTTGAAGATCCCGACTCCACAGATACGCAGTATTTT,CSVEDPDSTDTQYF
TRBD1,TRBJ2-7,many,TRBV7-9,14,TGTGCCAGCAGAGAATGGACAGGTCCGGAGGAGCAGTACTTC,CASREWTGPEEQYF